Described below is a single T cell receptor beta chain sequence and its context. Time point of the sample: blood 2 weeks post-SBRT. The treatment is: 15 Gy SBRT to primary tumor, nephrectomy 4 weeks later. The source of the sample is a study of radiation and T cells in renal cell carcinoma. Overall study: Nephrectomy followed 15 Gy stereotactic body radiation by 4 weeks.

The CDR3 extends over 18 amino acids. J was trimmed by 0 bases and V by 5 bases; bases with no gene match: 11. Germline V gene lookup returns CDR1 SGHTA and CDR2 FQGNSA. The table came from immunoSEQ multiplex PCR; TCRdb's copy has only in-frame clones and leaves some out. The sample yields roughly 150,000 clones, about nine tenths seen once. This TCR derives from a woman between 45 and 60 years old with renal cell carcinoma. The starting material was blood, obtained from a patient whose treatment included radiotherapy and nephrectomy. The genes are TRBV7-2 and TRBJ2-3; TRBD2 matches 10 bases. The CDR3 is CASSLPVLAGISTDTQYF. DNA of the CDR3: TGTGCCAGCAGCCTACCCGTACTAGCGGGAATAAGCACAGATACGCAGTATTTT. The full variable domain, its missing parts supplied by reference TRBV7-2 and TRBJ2-3, is GAGVSQSPSNKVTEKGKDVELRCDPISGHTALYWYRQSLGQGLEFLIYFQGNSAPDKSGLPSDRFSAERTGGSVSTLTIQRTQQEDSAVYLCASSLPVLAGISTDTQYFGPGTRLTVL.